The 6 T cell receptor beta chains given below trace back to one sample, sequenced in a study of cytomegalovirus exposure and HLA in healthy donors. PCR used 60 Vbeta primers and 13 Jbeta primers. Libraries were prepared by immunoSEQ multiplex PCR; TCRdb keeps only in-frame clonotypes and omits some of them. In the table there are about 100,000 clones, more than 70% of which are singletons. Sample: PBMCs. The source of these receptors is a young man in good health and CMV-seronegative.

The rearrangement joins TRBV7-9 to TRBJ2-5; 7 positions agree with TRBD2. The J segment lost 5 bases and the V segment lost 5 bases, leaving 11 bases of the junction unmatched. Per the germline V gene, CDR1 is SEHNR and CDR2 is FQNEAQ (reference sequence). This CDR3 has 15 residues. CDR3 nucleotide sequence: TGTGCCAGCAGCCCTACCCCGACTAGCTGGGAGACCCAGTACTTC. Translated, it gives CASSPTPTSWETQYF.

This chain connects TRBV4-1 to TRBJ2-5; 13 bases are a match to TRBD2. The end of the DNA is better explained by TRBJ2-7, so the J call may be wrong. The V gene's germline CDR1 is MGHRA and CDR2 YSYEKL. CDR3 size: 17 residues. For the CDR3, the DNA is TGCGCCAGCAGCCAAGGACTAGCGGGGGGCCGGGGGTACGAGCAGTACTTC. It specifies CASSQGLAGGRGYEQYF.

J is TRBJ1-3 and V is TRBV10-3; D might be TRBD1 (5 bases). V was clipped by 4 bases and J by 0 bases, with 13 bases between them. Germline V CDR1 and CDR2: ENHRY, SYGVKD. There are 16 residues in the CDR3. The chain's CDR3 is CAISVWEGISGNTIYF. The CDR3 DNA is TGTGCCATCAGTGTATGGGAGGGGATCTCTGGAAACACCATATATTTT.

The chain carries TRBV15 and TRBJ2-7; TRBD2 aligns across 16 bases. Trimming at V came to 1 base and at J to 6 bases, leaving 18 bases not matched to a gene. CDR3 size: 21 residues. Germline V gene data show CDR1 as LNHNV and CDR2 as YYDKDF (reference sequence). CDR3 sequence: CATSRVSPAGLAGGSFSEQYF. The CDR3 DNA reads as TGTGCCACCAGCAGAGTCTCCCCAGCGGGACTAGCGGGAGGGTCTTTCTCCGAGCAGTACTTC.

This chain links TRBV30 with TRBJ2-1; D is unresolved. Trimming took 4 bases from V and 2 from J, leaving 6 bases between them. This CDR3 contains 12 residues. Germline CDR1 is GTSNPN and CDR2 is SVGIG (reference sequence). In nucleotides, the CDR3 is TGTGCCTGGACAAGCACCTACAATGAGCAGTTCTTC. This translates into CAWTSTYNEQFF.

The genes are TRBV15 and TRBJ2-2, with D tentatively TRBD1 (5 bases). The germline V and J ends were trimmed by 5 bases and 1 base, with 14 bases remaining between them. Germline CDR1 reads LNHNV; CDR2 reads YYDKDF (reference sequence). The CDR3 runs to 16 residues. The CDR3 coding sequence is TGTGCCACCAGCCGAGCAATAGGGGAGAACACCGGGGAGCTGTTTTTT. This sequence encodes CATSRAIGENTGELFF.